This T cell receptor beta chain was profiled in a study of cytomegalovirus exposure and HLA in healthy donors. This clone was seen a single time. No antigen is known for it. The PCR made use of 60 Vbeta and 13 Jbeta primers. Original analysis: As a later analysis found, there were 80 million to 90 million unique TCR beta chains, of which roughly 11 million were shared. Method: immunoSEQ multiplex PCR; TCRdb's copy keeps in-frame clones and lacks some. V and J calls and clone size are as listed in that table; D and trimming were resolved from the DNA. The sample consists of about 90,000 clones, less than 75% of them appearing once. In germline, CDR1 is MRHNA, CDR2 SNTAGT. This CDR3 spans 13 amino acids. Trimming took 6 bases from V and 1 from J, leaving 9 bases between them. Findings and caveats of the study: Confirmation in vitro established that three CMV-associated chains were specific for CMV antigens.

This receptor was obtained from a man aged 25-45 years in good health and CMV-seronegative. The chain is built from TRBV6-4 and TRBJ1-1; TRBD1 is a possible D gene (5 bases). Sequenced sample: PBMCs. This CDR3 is CASSRTGNTEAFF. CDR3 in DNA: TGTGCCAGCAGCCGCACAGGGAACACTGAAGCTTTCTTT.